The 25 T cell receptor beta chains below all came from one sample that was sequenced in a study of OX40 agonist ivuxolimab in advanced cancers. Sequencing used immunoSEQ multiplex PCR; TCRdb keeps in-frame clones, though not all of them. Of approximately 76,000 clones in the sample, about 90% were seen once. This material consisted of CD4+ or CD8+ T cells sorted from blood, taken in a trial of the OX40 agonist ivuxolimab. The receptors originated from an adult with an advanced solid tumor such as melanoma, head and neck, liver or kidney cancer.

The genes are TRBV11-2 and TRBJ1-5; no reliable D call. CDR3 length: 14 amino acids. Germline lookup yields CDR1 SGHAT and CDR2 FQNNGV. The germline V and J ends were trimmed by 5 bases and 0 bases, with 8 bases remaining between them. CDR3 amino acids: CASSPSYSNQPQHF. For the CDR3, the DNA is TGTGCCAGCAGCCCTTCCTATAGCAATCAGCCCCAGCATTTT.

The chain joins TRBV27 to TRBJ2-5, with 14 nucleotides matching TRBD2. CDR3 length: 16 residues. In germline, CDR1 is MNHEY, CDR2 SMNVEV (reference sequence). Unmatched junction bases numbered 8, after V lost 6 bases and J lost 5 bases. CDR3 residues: CASRLGTSGGRETQYF. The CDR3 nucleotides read TGTGCCAGCAGACTTGGGACTAGCGGGGGACGGGAGACCCAGTACTTC.

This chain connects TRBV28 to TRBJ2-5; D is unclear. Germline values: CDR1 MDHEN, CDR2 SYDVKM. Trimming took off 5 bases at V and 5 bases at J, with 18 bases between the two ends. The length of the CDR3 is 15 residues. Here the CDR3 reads CASSVSSGPRETQYF. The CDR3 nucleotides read TGTGCCAGCAGTGTTAGCTCTGGACCCCGGGAGACCCAGTACTTC.

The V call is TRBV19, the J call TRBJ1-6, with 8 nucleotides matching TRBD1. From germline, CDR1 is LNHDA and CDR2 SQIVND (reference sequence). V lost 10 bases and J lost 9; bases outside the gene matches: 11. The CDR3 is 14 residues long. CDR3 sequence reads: CATTRGTGGSPLHF. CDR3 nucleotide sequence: TGTGCCACTACCAGGGGGACAGGAGGTTCACCCCTCCACTTT.

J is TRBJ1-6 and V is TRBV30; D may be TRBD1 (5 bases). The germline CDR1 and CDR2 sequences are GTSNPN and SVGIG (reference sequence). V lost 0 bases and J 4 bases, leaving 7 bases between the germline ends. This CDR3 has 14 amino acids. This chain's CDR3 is CAWSVTAYNSPLHF. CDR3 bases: TGTGCCTGGAGTGTGACAGCGTATAATTCACCCCTCCACTTT.

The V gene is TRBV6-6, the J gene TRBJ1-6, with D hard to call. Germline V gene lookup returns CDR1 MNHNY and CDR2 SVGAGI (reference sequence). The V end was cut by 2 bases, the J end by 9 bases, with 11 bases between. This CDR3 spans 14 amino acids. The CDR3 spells CASSYRVSSSPLHF. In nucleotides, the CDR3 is TGTGCCAGCAGTTACAGGGTGTCCAGTTCACCCCTCCACTTT.

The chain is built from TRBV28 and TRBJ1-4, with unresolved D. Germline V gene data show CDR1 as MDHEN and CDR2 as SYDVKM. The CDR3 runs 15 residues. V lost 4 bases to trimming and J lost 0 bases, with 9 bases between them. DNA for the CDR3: TGTGCCAGCAGTTCCTCTGGGGCAACTAATGAAAAACTGTTTTTT. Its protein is CASSSSGATNEKLFF. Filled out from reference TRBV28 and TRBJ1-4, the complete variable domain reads DVKVTQSSRYLVKRTGEKVFLECVQDMDHENMFWYRQDPGLGLRLIYFSYDVKMKEKGDIPEGYSVSREKKERFSLILESASTNQTSMYLCASSSSGATNEKLFFGSGTQLSVL.

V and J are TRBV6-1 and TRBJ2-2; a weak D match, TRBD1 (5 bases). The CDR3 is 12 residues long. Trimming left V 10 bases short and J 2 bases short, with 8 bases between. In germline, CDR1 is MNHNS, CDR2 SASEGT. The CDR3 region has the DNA TGTGCCACCCAGGGAAACACCGGGGAGCTGTTTTTT. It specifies CATQGNTGELFF.

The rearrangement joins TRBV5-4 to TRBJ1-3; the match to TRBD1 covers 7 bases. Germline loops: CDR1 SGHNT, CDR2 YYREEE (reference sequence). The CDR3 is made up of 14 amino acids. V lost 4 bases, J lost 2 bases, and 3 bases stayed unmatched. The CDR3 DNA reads TGTGCCAGCAGCGTACAGGGGCCTGGAAACACCATATATTTT. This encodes CASSVQGPGNTIYF.

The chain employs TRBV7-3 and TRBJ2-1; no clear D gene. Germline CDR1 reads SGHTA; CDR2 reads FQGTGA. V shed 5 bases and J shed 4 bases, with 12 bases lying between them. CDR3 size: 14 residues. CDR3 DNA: TGTGCCAGCAGCCCCGGATCACGTTACAATGAGCAGTTCTTC. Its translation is CASSPGSRYNEQFF.

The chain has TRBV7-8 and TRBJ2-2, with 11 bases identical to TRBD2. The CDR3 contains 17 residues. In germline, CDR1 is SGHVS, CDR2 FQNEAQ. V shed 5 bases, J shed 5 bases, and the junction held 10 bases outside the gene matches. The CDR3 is CASSPRLAGPGTGELFF. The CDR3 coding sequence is TGTGCCAGCAGCCCCCGACTAGCGGGGCCAGGGACCGGGGAGCTGTTTTTT.

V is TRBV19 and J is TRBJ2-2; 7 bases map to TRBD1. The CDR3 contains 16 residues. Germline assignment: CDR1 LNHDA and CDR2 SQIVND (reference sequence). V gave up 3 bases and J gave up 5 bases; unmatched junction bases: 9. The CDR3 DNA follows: TGTGCCAGTAGTATTTTAGGACAGGCGGTGACCGGGGAGCTGTTTTTT. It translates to CASSILGQAVTGELFF. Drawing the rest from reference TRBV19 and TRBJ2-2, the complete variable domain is DGGITQSPKYLFRKEGQNVTLSCEQNLNHDAMYWYRQDPGQGLRLIYYSQIVNDFQKGDIAEGYSVSREKKESFPLTVTSAQKNPTAFYLCASSILGQAVTGELFFGEGSRLTVL.

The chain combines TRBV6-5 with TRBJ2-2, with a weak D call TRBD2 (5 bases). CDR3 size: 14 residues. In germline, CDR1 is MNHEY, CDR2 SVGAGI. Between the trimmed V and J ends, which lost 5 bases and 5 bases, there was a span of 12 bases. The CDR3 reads CASSTDFLTGELFF. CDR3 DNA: TGTGCCAGCAGTACGGACTTCTTAACCGGGGAGCTGTTTTTT.

In DNA, the CDR3 is TGTGCCAGCTCACCAGCCTCAGCGGGACAGGGAAATTCACCCCTCCACTTT. This encodes CASSPASAGQGNSPLHF. This chain joins TRBV18 and TRBJ1-6, with 9 bases aligning to TRBD1. CDR3 length: 17 residues. The J segment lost 7 bases and the V segment lost 2 bases, leaving 9 bases of the junction unmatched. Per the germline V gene, CDR1 is KGHSH and CDR2 is LQKENI.

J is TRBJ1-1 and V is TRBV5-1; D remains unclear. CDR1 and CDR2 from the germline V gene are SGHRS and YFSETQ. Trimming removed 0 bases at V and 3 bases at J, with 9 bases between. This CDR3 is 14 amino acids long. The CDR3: CASSLEEGYTEAFF. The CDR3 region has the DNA TGCGCCAGCAGCTTGGAGGAGGGCTACACTGAAGCTTTCTTT.

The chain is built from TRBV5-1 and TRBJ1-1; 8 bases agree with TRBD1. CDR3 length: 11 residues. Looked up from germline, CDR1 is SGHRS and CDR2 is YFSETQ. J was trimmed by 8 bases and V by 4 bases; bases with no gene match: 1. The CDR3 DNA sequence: TGCGCCAGCAGCGGGGACAGGGAAGCTTTCTTT. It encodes CASSGDREAFF.

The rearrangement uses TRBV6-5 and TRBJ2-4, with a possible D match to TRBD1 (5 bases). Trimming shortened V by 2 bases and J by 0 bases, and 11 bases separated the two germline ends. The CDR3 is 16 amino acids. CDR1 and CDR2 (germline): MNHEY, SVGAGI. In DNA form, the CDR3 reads TGTGCCAGCAGTTACGGGGCAGAGATAGCCAAAAACATTCAGTACTTC. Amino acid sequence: CASSYGAEIAKNIQYF.

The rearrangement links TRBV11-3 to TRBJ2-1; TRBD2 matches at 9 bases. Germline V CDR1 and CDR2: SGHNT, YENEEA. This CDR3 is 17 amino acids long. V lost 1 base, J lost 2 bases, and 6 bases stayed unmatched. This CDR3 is CASSLGVAGEAYNEQFF. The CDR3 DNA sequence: TGTGCCAGCAGCTTAGGAGTAGCGGGAGAAGCCTACAATGAGCAGTTCTTC.

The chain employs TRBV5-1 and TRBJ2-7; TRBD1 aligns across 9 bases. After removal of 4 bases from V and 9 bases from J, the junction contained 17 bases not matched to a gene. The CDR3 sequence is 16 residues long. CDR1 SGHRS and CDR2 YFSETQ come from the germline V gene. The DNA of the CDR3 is TGCGCCAGCAGCCCGGCAGGACAGGGGAGGACCCTTGGGCAGTACTTC. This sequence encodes CASSPAGQGRTLGQYF.

The CDR3: CASSLLLGQTQAFF. As DNA, the CDR3 is TGTGCCAGCAGCTTGCTCTTAGGCCAAACCCAAGCTTTCTTT. The rearrangement joins TRBV7-2 to TRBJ1-1; D uncertain. Germline V gene lookup returns CDR1 SGHTA and CDR2 FQGNSA. V lost 3 bases to trimming and J lost 9 bases, with 17 bases between them. This CDR3 region has 14 residues. The full variable domain, its missing parts supplied by reference TRBV7-2 and TRBJ1-1, is GAGVSQSPSNKVTEKGKDVELRCDPISGHTALYWYRQSLGQGLEFLIYFQGNSAPDKSGLPSDRFSAERTGGSVSTLTIQRTQQEDSAVYLCASSLLLGQTQAFFGQGTRLTVV.

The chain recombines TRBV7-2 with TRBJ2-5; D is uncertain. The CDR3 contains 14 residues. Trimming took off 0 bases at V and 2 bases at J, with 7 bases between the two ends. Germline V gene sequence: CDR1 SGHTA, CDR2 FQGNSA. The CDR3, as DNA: TGTGCCAGCAGCTTAGCCGGGTCTCAAGAGACCCAGTACTTC. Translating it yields CASSLAGSQETQYF.

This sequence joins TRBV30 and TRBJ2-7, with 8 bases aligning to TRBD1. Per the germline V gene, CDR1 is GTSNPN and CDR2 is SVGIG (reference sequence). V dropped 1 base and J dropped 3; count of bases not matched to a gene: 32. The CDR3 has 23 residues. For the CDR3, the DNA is TGTGCCTGGAGTGAAACCAGAGCGGGCAGGGGGCGAATCGTGCAAGGGTACAGCTACGAGCAGTACTTC. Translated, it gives CAWSETRAGRGRIVQGYSYEQYF.

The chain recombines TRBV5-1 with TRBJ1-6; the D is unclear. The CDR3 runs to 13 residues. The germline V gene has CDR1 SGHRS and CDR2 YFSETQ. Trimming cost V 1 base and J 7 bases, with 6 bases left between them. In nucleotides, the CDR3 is TGCGCCAGCAGCTTGATGGTGAATTCACCCCTCCACTTT. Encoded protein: CASSLMVNSPLHF.

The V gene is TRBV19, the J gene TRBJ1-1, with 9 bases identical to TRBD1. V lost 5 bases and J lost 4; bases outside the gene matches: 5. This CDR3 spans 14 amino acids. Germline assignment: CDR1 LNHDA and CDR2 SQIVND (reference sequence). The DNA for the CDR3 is TGTGCCAGTAGTGGGACAGGGCCTTCCACTGAAGCTTTCTTT. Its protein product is CASSGTGPSTEAFF.

The CDR3 is CASSTVGAGGPGEQYF. The CDR3 DNA sequence: TGCGCCAGCAGCACCGTTGGGGCGGGAGGGCCGGGCGAGCAGTACTTC. V usage is TRBV5-1 and J usage is TRBJ2-7, with 9 bases matching TRBD2. CDR1 is SGHRS and CDR2 is YFSETQ in the germline V gene. V trimming: 4 bases; J trimming: 6 bases; junction bases outside the gene matches: 14. The length of the CDR3 is 16 residues.